This TCR beta chain was profiled in a study of T cell repertoires in cytomegalovirus infection. About the research overall: Evidence of both CMV infection and a matching HLA type came from public TCR beta signatures.

This clonotype was seen repeatedly, ten times or more. TCRdb independently ran MiXCR on the reads; one entry per CDR3 protein. The table includes around 530,000 distinct CDR3 sequences, about 15% detected once. The CDR3 is made up of 16 amino acids. The ends were cut back, 4 bases at V and 0 bases at J, with 16 bases in the middle. This TCR was recovered from a human donor in good health (CMV status not recorded). Some clones in this sample may be carry-over from other donors' samples. Sequencing was carried out using CD8+ T cells from PBMCs. This sequence joins TRBV12-3 or TRBV12-4 and TRBJ2-7; D may be TRBD1 (7 bases). CDR3 loop: CASSSSSGDSSYEQYF. The DNA of the CDR3 is TGTGCCAGCAGTTCTTCATCGGGGGACAGCTCCTACGAGCAGTACTTC.